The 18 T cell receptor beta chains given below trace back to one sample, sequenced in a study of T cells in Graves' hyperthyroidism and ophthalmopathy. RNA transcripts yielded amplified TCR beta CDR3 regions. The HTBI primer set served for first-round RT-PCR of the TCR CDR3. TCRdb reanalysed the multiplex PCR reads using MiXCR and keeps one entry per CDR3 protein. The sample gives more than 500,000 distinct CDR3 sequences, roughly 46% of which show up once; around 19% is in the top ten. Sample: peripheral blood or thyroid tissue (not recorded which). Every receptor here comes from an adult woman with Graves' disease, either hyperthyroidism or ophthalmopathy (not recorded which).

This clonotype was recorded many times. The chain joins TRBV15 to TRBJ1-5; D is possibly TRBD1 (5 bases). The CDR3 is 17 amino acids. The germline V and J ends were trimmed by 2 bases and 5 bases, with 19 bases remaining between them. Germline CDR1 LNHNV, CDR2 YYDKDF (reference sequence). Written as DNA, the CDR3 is TGTGCCACCAGCAGATTAAGACACGCCGGGGCCTATCAGCCCCAGCATTTT. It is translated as CATSRLRHAGAYQPQHF.

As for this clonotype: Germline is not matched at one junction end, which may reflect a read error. This chain's CDR3 is CAISVRGSRTGTQYF. CDR3 nucleotides: TGTGCCATCAGTGTTCGCGGGAGTCGCACAGGTACGCAGTATTTT. The chain is built from TRBV10-3 and TRBJ2-3, with 7 bases fitting TRBD2. This CDR3 contains 15 residues. From germline, CDR1 is ENHRY and CDR2 SYGVKD.

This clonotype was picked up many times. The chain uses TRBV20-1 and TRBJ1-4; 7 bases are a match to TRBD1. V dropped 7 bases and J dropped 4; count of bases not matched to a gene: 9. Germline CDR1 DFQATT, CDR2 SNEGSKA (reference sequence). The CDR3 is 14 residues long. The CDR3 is CSGTEGGDNEKLFF. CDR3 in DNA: TGCAGTGGGACCGAAGGGGGCGATAATGAAAAACTGTTTTTT.

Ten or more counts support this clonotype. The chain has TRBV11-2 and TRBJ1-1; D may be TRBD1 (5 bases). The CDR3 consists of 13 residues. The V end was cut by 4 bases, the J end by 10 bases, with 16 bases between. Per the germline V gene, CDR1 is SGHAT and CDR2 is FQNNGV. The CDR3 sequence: CASSSPKGLLAFF. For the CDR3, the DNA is TGTGCCAGCAGCTCCCCTAAGGGGCTTCTAGCTTTCTTT.

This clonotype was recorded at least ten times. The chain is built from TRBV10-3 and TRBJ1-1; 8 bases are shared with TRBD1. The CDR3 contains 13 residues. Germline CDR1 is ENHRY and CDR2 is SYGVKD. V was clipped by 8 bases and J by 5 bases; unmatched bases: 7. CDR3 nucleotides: TGTGCCATCCAAACAGGGGGAAAGACTGAAGCTTTCTTT. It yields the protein CAIQTGGKTEAFF.

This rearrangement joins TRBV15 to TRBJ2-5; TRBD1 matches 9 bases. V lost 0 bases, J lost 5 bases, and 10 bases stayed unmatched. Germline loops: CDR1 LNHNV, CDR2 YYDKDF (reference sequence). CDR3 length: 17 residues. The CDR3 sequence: CATSREQGAGDGETQYF. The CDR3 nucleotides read TGTGCCACCAGCAGAGAACAGGGGGCAGGAGATGGGGAGACCCAGTACTTC.

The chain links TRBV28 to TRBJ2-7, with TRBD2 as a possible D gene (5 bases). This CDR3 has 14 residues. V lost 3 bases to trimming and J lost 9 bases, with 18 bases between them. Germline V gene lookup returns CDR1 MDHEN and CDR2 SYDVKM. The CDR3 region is CASSLRADDLGQYF. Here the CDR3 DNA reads TGTGCCAGCAGTTTGAGAGCGGATGACCTCGGGCAGTACTTC.

The CDR3 spells CSARARDFGGYTF. CDR3 in DNA: TGCAGTGCTAGAGCCAGGGACTTTGGTGGCTACACCTTC. The chain uses TRBV20-1 and TRBJ1-2, with D tentatively TRBD1 (5 bases). Per the germline V gene, CDR1 is DFQATT and CDR2 is SNEGSKA (reference sequence). The CDR3 runs 13 residues. V was cut by 1 base and J by 7 bases, with 13 bases left in between.

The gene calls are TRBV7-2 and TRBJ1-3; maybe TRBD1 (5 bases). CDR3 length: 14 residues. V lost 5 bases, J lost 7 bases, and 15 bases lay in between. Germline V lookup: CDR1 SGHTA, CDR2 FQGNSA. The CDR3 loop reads CASSPRPPGNTIYF. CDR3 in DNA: TGTGCCAGCAGCCCTCGGCCTCCAGGGAACACCATATATTTT.

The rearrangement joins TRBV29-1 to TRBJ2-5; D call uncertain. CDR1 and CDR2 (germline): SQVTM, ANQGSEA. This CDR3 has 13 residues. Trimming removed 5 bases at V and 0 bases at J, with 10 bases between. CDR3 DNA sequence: TGCAGCGTTCGAACTGGTAACCAAGAGACCCAGTACTTC. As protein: CSVRTGNQETQYF.

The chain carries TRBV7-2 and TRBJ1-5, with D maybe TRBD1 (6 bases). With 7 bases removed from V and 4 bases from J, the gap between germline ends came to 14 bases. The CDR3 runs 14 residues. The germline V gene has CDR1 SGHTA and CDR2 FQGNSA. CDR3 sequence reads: CASIQGIMNQPQHF. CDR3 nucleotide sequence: TGTGCCAGCATACAGGGTATTATGAATCAGCCCCAGCATTTT.

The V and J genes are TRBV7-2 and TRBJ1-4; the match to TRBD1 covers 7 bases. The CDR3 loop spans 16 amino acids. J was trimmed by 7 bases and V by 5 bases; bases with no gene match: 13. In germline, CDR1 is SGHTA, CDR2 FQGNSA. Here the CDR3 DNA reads TGTGCCAGCAGCACACTGCAGGGGGGTAATGGTGAAAAACTGTTTTTT. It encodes CASSTLQGGNGEKLFF.

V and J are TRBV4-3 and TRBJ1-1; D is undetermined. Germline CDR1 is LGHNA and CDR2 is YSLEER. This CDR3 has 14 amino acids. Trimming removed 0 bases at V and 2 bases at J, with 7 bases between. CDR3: CASSQDNGNTEAFF. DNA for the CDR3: TGCGCCAGCAGCCAAGATAACGGTAACACTGAAGCTTTCTTT.

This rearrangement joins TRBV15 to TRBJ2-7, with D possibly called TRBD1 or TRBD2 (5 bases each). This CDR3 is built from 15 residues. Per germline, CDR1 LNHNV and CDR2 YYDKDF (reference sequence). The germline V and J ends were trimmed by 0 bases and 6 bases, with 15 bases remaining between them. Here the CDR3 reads CATSRDPRGVSEQYF. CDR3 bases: TGTGCCACCAGCAGAGATCCGAGGGGAGTATCCGAGCAGTACTTC.

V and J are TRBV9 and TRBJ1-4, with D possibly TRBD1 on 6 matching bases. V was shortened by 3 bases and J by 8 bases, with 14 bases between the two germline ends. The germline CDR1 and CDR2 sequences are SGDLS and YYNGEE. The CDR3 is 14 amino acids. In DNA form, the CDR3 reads TGTGCCAGCAGCGCCTCGGGGGCTCGAGAAAAACTGTTTTTT. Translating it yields CASSASGAREKLFF.

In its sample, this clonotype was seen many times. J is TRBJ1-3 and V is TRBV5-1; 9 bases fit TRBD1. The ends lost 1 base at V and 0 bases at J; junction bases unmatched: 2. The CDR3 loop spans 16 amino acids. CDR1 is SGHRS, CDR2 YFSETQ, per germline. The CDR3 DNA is TGCGCCAGCAGCTTGTCGGGACAGGGCTCTGGAAACACCATATATTTT. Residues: CASSLSGQGSGNTIYF. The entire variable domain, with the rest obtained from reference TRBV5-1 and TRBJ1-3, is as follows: KAGVTQTPRYLIKTRGQQVTLSCSPISGHRSVSWYQQTPGQGLQFLFEYFSETQRNKGNFPGRFSGRQFSNSRSEMNVSTLELGDSALYLCASSLSGQGSGNTIYFGEGSWLTVV.

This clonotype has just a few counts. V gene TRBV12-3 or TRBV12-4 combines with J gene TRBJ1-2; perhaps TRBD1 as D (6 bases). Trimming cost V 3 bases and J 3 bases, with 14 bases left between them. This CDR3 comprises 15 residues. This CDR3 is CASSLDSPRYYGYTF. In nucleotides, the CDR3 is TGTGCCAGCAGTTTGGACAGCCCGCGATACTATGGCTACACCTTC.

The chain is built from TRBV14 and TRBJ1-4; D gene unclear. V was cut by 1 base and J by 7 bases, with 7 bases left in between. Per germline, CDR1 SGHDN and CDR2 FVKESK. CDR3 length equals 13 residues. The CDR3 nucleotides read TGTGCCAGCAGCCAAGGTCCAGGTGAAAAACTGTTTTTT. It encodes CASSQGPGEKLFF.